Following are 13 T cell receptor beta chains from one sample sequenced in a study of early T cells in non-severe SARS-CoV-2 infection. Each CDR3 protein is one row after TCRdb ran MiXCR on the 5' RACE reads. The repertoire holds under 85,000 distinct CDR3 sequences, with around 15% as singletons. Sequencing was carried out using whole blood. These TCRs come from an adult who was a healthcare worker with PCR-confirmed SARS-CoV-2 infection or an uninfected control (not recorded which).

This chain uses TRBV11-2 with TRBJ2-3, with no clear D. Deletions cut 2 bases from V and 2 bases from J, with 23 bases between. The germline V gene has CDR1 SGHAT and CDR2 FQNNGV. CDR3 length: 19 amino acids. The CDR3 DNA sequence: TGTGCCAGCAGCTTAAGCCCGAGGCCGCTGGGATTCCCCACAGATACGCAGTATTTT. It specifies CASSLSPRPLGFPTDTQYF.

The chain combines TRBV29-1 with TRBJ2-3; D may correspond to TRBD1 or TRBD2 (5 bases each). Germline CDR1 and CDR2: SQVTM and ANQGSEA. This CDR3 contains 14 residues. V lost 4 bases and J lost 1, with 12 bases in between. CDR3 amino acids: CSVADTRGTDTQYF. CDR3 DNA sequence: TGCAGCGTTGCGGACACGCGGGGCACAGATACGCAGTATTTT.

The chain uses TRBV20-1 and TRBJ1-4; unclear D gene. Trimming shortened V by 6 bases and J by 0 bases, and 8 bases separated the two germline ends. CDR1 is DFQATT and CDR2 is SNEGSKA in the germline V gene (reference sequence). The CDR3 runs 13 residues. The CDR3 bases are TGCAGTGCCATAGGATCAACTAATGAAAAACTGTTTTTT. This sequence encodes CSAIGSTNEKLFF.

This clonotype was detected a few times. This chain uses TRBV5-4 with TRBJ1-1; D is possibly TRBD1 (5 bases). Germline assignment: CDR1 SGHNT and CDR2 YYREEE (reference sequence). V lost 0 bases, J lost 11 bases, and 11 bases lay in between. The CDR3 consists of 12 residues. The CDR3 here is CASSLDRDEAFF. The CDR3 DNA is TGTGCCAGCAGCTTGGATAGGGACGAGGCTTTCTTT.

The V gene is TRBV29-1, the J gene TRBJ1-1; D gene unclear. Trimming cost V 7 bases and J 3 bases, with 12 bases left between them. The germline V gene has CDR1 SQVTM and CDR2 ANQGSEA. The length of the CDR3 is 12 residues. The CDR3 here is CSGLSGYTEAFF. The CDR3, as DNA: TGCAGCGGCCTTAGCGGCTACACTGAAGCTTTCTTT.

This clonotype has just a few counts. J is TRBJ2-7 and V is TRBV5-1, with D possibly being TRBD1 (6 bases). V was pared by 2 bases and J by 2 bases, with 11 bases between. In germline, CDR1 is SGHRS, CDR2 YFSETQ. This CDR3 is 14 amino acids long. The CDR3, as DNA: TGCGCCAGCAGCTTTTTGGACAGAGCCTACGAGCAGTACTTC. Translating it yields CASSFLDRAYEQYF.

This clonotype was picked up a small number of times. The rearrangement uses TRBV29-1 and TRBJ2-1; unclear D gene. The CDR3 length is 13 residues. Trimming cost V 7 bases and J 7 bases, with 17 bases left between them. Germline V gene sequence: CDR1 SQVTM, CDR2 ANQGSEA. Written as DNA, the CDR3 is TGCAGCGCCCCCTTAGGGCCTACAAATGAGCAGTTCTTC. Its translation: CSAPLGPTNEQFF.

This clonotype was counted many times. This chain links TRBV7-8 with TRBJ1-1; D is unresolved. Trimming left V 5 bases short and J 1 base short, with 11 bases between. Per the germline V gene, CDR1 is SGHVS and CDR2 is FQNEAQ. The CDR3 is 14 residues long. The CDR3 here is CASSNRTKNTEAFF. The CDR3, as DNA: TGTGCCAGCAGCAATCGGACCAAGAACACTGAAGCTTTCTTT.

There are a few counts of this clonotype. Since the CDR3 does not end with the conserved phenylalanine or tryptophan, this likely comes from a read error. The chain couples TRBV27 to TRBJ2-5; weak D call: TRBD1 (5 bases). The V end was cut by 4 bases, the J end by 1 base, with 13 bases between. Germline loops: CDR1 MNHEY, CDR2 SMNVEV (reference sequence). The CDR3 has 15 amino acids. The CDR3 nucleotides read TGTGCCAGCAGTTCCCTGACAGAAAGCCAAGAGACCCAGTACGTC. Translating it yields CASSSLTESQETQYV.

The V gene is TRBV6-2 or TRBV6-3, the J gene TRBJ2-1; D not certain. The V gene lost 0 bases and the J gene lost 8 bases, with 14 bases spanning the gap. Germline lookup yields CDR1 MNHEY and CDR2 SVGEGT. CDR3 size: 15 residues. CDR3 in DNA: TGTGCCAGCAGTTACTCCGCGACCAAACGAGATGAGCAGTTCTTC. Its protein product is CASSYSATKRDEQFF.

This clonotype was observed many times. The chain carries TRBV18 and TRBJ2-3; D is unresolved. The CDR3 contains 16 residues. Germline assignment: CDR1 KGHSH and CDR2 LQKENI. V shed 1 base and J shed 0 bases, with 11 bases lying between them. CDR3 DNA: TGTGCCAGCTCACCACTGGGTCGCGATAGCACAGATACGCAGTATTTT. Amino acids: CASSPLGRDSTDTQYF.

This clonotype showed up just a few times. V usage is TRBV7-3 and J usage is TRBJ2-2; 7 bases are a match to TRBD2. With 5 bases clipped from V and 6 bases from J, the junction kept 9 bases outside the gene matches. The length of the CDR3 is 15 residues. From germline, CDR1 is SGHTA and CDR2 FQGTGA. CDR3 residues: CASSPGLGVPGELFF. DNA for the CDR3: TGTGCCAGCAGCCCCGGACTAGGGGTCCCCGGGGAGCTGTTTTTT.

In its sample, this clonotype was seen a few times. The gene calls are TRBV7-2 and TRBJ2-3, with 11 bases lining up with TRBD2. After removal of 5 bases from V and 2 bases from J, the junction contained 6 bases not matched to a gene. CDR1 is SGHTA and CDR2 is FQGNSA in the germline V gene. The length of the CDR3 is 16 residues. The CDR3 loop is CASSPLAGGLTDTQYF. CDR3 coding DNA: TGTGCCAGCAGCCCCCTAGCGGGGGGTCTCACAGATACGCAGTATTTT.